The next 9 T cell receptor beta chains were all read from a single sample in a study of cytomegalovirus exposure and HLA in healthy donors. Amplification used 60 Vbeta primers and 13 Jbeta primers. The method was immunoSEQ multiplex PCR; TCRdb's version includes in-frame clones alone and lacks a portion of them. There are about 110,000 clones in the sample; around 82% occur only once, and approximately 5% lies in the top ten. The sample comprised PBMCs. Receptors originate from a woman younger than 45 in good health and CMV-seropositive.

The chain is built from TRBV25-1 and TRBJ1-4, with TRBD1 as a possible D gene (5 bases). This CDR3 is built from 15 residues. CDR1 is MGHDK and CDR2 is SYGVNS in the germline V gene. Trimming pared 1 base from V and 4 bases from J, leaving 10 bases between. This CDR3 is CASSESGALNEKLFF. The CDR3 nucleotides are TGTGCCAGCAGTGAATCTGGGGCCCTTAATGAAAAACTGTTTTTT.

J is TRBJ2-7 and V is TRBV14; a weak D match, TRBD1 (6 bases). The germline V gene has CDR1 SGHDN and CDR2 FVKESK. Trimming removed 1 base from V and 0 bases from J, with 16 bases in between. The CDR3 consists of 17 residues. CDR3 region: CASSQVFGQQSSYEQYF. Here the CDR3 DNA reads TGTGCCAGCAGCCAAGTATTCGGACAGCAAAGCTCCTACGAGCAGTACTTC.

CDR3 nucleotides: TGCGCCAGCAGCTACGACTACTCACCCCTCCACTTT. Its protein product is CASSYDYSPLHF. V gene TRBV5-1 combines with J gene TRBJ1-6; D not certain. This CDR3 comprises 12 residues. Germline V CDR1 and CDR2: SGHRS, YFSETQ. Trimming left V 3 bases short and J 10 bases short, with 8 bases between.

The chain employs TRBV19 and TRBJ1-1, with D possibly matching TRBD1 (6 bases). Germline V CDR1 and CDR2: LNHDA, SQIVND (reference sequence). This CDR3 has 16 residues. The ends were cut back, 5 bases at V and 0 bases at J, with 16 bases in the middle. CDR3 coding DNA: TGTGCCAGTAGTTCGTGGGGGCAGGGGTTGAACACTGAAGCTTTCTTT. Translated, it gives CASSSWGQGLNTEAFF.

This clone is medium-sized in the sample. The V gene is TRBV27, the J gene TRBJ1-2; a possible D gene is TRBD1 (6 bases). V was pared by 3 bases and J by 7 bases, with 15 bases between. Germline lookup yields CDR1 MNHEY and CDR2 SMNVEV (reference sequence). The CDR3 contains 14 residues. The CDR3 sequence is CASSFKAGGGGYTF. The CDR3 coding sequence is TGTGCCAGCAGTTTTAAGGCGGGGGGCGGTGGCTACACCTTC.

J is TRBJ1-1 and V is TRBV7-9; the D gene is possibly TRBD1 (5 bases). Germline-derived CDR1 and CDR2 are SEHNR and FQNEAQ (reference sequence). The V end lost 5 bases, the J end lost 2 bases, and 12 bases lay between the germline ends. CDR3 size: 14 residues. CDR3: CASSPGGANTEAFF. As DNA, the CDR3 is TGTGCCAGCAGCCCCGGGGGAGCTAACACTGAAGCTTTCTTT.

This clone has only one observation. The J gene is TRBJ2-1, the V gene TRBV7-8; 13 bases agree with TRBD2. The CDR3 is 17 residues long. V lost 5 bases to trimming and J lost 4 bases; unmatched junction nucleotides: 8. Germline V gene sequence: CDR1 SGHVS, CDR2 FQNEAQ. Here the CDR3 reads CASSRTSGGAEYNEQFF. The CDR3 DNA reads as TGTGCCAGCAGCCGTACTAGCGGGGGGGCCGAGTACAATGAGCAGTTCTTC.

V is TRBV28 and J is TRBJ1-2; maybe TRBD1 (5 bases). This CDR3 contains 13 residues. The V and J ends lost 6 bases and 5 bases respectively, with 13 bases between them. Germline assignment: CDR1 MDHEN and CDR2 SYDVKM. The CDR3 spells CASRVSGGYGYTF. The CDR3 nucleotides are TGTGCCAGCAGGGTGAGCGGGGGGTATGGCTACACCTTC.

This clone was seen a handful of times. The chain uses TRBV11-3 and TRBJ1-1; no firm D call. Germline lookup yields CDR1 SGHNT and CDR2 YENEEA. This CDR3 region has 12 residues. Trimming stripped 4 bases from V and 0 bases from J, with 3 bases between. The CDR3 nucleotides are TGTGCCAGCAGCTCCATGAACACTGAAGCTTTCTTT. Protein sequence: CASSSMNTEAFF. The full variable domain, its missing parts supplied by reference TRBV11-3 and TRBJ1-1, is EAGVVQSPRYKIIEKKQPVAFWCNPISGHNTLYWYLQNLGQGPELLIRYENEEAVDDSQLPKDRFSAERLKGVDSTLKIQPAELGDSAVYLCASSSMNTEAFFGQGTRLTVV.